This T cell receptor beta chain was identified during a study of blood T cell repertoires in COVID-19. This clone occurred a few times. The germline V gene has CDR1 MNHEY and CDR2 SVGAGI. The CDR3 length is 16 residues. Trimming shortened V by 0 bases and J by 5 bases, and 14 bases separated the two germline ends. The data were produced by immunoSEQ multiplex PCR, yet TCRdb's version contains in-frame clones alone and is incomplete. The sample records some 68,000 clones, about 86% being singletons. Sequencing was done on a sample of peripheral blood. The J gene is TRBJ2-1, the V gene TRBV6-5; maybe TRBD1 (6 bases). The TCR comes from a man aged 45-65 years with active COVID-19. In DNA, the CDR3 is TGTGCCAGCAGTTACTCGGAAACAGGGAAAGACAATGAGCAGTTCTTC. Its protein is CASSYSETGKDNEQFF.